What follows are 30 T cell receptor beta chains derived from one specimen sequenced in a study of blood T cell repertoires in COVID-19. Sequenced by immunoSEQ multiplex PCR; TCRdb stores in-frame clones only, minus some. The sample has some 240,000 clones, 80% to 90% seen once; the top ten hold about 2.9%. Sequenced sample: PBMCs or T cells enriched from blood (not recorded which). Receptors were obtained from a woman in her forties who had been exposed to COVID-19.

This clone was seen a single time. The gene calls are TRBV4-2 and TRBJ2-1, with TRBD1 identical over 9 bases. J was trimmed by 9 bases and V by 2 bases; bases with no gene match: 5. The CDR3 extends over 14 amino acids. The germline V gene has CDR1 LGHNA and CDR2 YNFKEQ. The CDR3 nucleotides are TGTGCCAGCAGCCAACGGACAGGGGTCGGTGAGCAGTTCTTC. It translates to CASSQRTGVGEQFF.

The chain recombines TRBV4-1 with TRBJ2-1, with D perhaps matching TRBD1 (5 bases). Germline lookup yields CDR1 MGHRA and CDR2 YSYEKL. CDR3 length equals 15 residues. Trimming cost V 0 bases and J 9 bases, with 15 bases left between them. This CDR3 reads CASSQDRAPLGEQFF. CDR3 in DNA: TGCGCCAGCAGCCAAGACAGGGCCCCCCTGGGTGAGCAGTTCTTC.

V is TRBV18 and J is TRBJ1-1; 8 nucleotides agree with TRBD1. Germline assignment: CDR1 KGHSH and CDR2 LQKENI. There are 17 residues in the CDR3. V gave up 1 base and J gave up 0 bases; unmatched junction bases: 7. The CDR3 spells CASSPRLRGLVNTEAFF. CDR3 in DNA: TGTGCCAGCTCACCACGGCTCAGGGGGCTGGTGAACACTGAAGCTTTCTTT.

The genes are TRBV6-5 and TRBJ1-2; D remains unclear. Per germline, CDR1 MNHEY and CDR2 SVGAGI. Trimming left V 6 bases short and J 4 bases short, with 18 bases between. The CDR3 is 15 residues long. The CDR3 coding sequence is TGTGCCAGCAGACGGAACCAGGTTATTGGCTATGGCTACACCTTC. Amino acids: CASRRNQVIGYGYTF.

The chain employs TRBV4-1 and TRBJ2-2, with a possible D match to TRBD1 (6 bases). CDR3 length: 17 residues. Trimming shortened V by 4 bases and J by 0 bases, and 15 bases separated the two germline ends. The germline CDR1 and CDR2 sequences are MGHRA and YSYEKL. The chain's CDR3 is CASSRRDTIPNTGELFF. The CDR3 region has the DNA TGCGCCAGCAGCCGCCGGGACACGATACCGAACACCGGGGAGCTGTTTTTT.

The chain has TRBV27 and TRBJ2-6, with D maybe TRBD1 (6 bases). The V end lost 2 bases, the J end lost 0 bases, and 14 bases lay between the germline ends. The CDR3 is 18 amino acids. Per germline, CDR1 MNHEY and CDR2 SMNVEV (reference sequence). Here the CDR3 DNA reads TGTGCCAGCAGTTTAAGGGGGTGGGACGACTCTGGGGCCAACGTCCTGACTTTC. Amino acid sequence: CASSLRGWDDSGANVLTF.

This chain uses TRBV5-6 with TRBJ2-3, with 8 bases identical to TRBD2. Trimming removed 3 bases from V and 2 bases from J; junction bases left unmatched: 14. The CDR3 extends over 18 amino acids. Germline values: CDR1 SGHDT, CDR2 YYEEEE. This CDR3 reads CASSSGVAGGGHTDTQYF. The CDR3 region has the DNA TGTGCCAGCAGCTCCGGCGTGGCGGGAGGAGGTCACACAGATACGCAGTATTTT.

This clone has only one observation. At one end the junction does not follow the germline gene, possibly because of a read error. This sequence joins TRBV10-3 and TRBJ2-3; D may be TRBD1 (6 bases). The CDR3 has 13 amino acids. Germline V gives CDR1 ENHRY, CDR2 SYGVKD. The CDR3 region is CAISEGGTDTQYF. CDR3 bases: TGTGCCATCAGTGAGGGGGGCACGGATACGCAGTATTTT.

The rearrangement uses TRBV4-3 and TRBJ2-3, with 8 bases identical to TRBD2. CDR1 and CDR2 from the germline V gene are LGHNA and YSLEER. V shed 0 bases and J 5 bases; nucleotides not matched to a gene: 7. CDR3 size: 16 residues. Here the CDR3 reads CASSQDGLAGIDTQYF. In DNA form, the CDR3 reads TGCGCCAGCAGCCAAGATGGGCTAGCGGGTATAGATACGCAGTATTTT.

This chain connects TRBV24-1 to TRBJ2-3; D ambiguous. V was clipped by 1 base and J by 4 bases, with 8 bases between them. CDR1 and CDR2 from the germline V gene are KGHDR and SFDVKD. CDR3 length: 14 residues. CDR3 protein: CATSDLTVSDTQYF. The CDR3, as DNA: TGTGCCACCAGTGATTTAACGGTTTCAGATACGCAGTATTTT.

V usage is TRBV2 and J usage is TRBJ2-1; the D gene is possibly TRBD2 (5 bases). This CDR3 contains 12 residues. The V gene's germline CDR1 is SNHLY and CDR2 FYNNEI. Trimming shortened V by 10 bases and J by 7 bases, and 14 bases separated the two germline ends. The CDR3 protein is CATSTGLNEQFF. The CDR3 DNA is TGTGCCACCTCAACGGGGTTAAATGAGCAGTTCTTC.

The J gene is TRBJ1-6, the V gene TRBV5-8; D is unresolved. The CDR3 is made up of 13 amino acids. The ends were cut back, 1 base at V and 9 bases at J, with 8 bases in the middle. Per germline, CDR1 SGHTS and CDR2 YDEGEE. The CDR3 loop is CASSLNLRSPLHF. CDR3 nucleotides: TGTGCCAGCAGCTTGAATTTGCGTTCACCCCTCCACTTT.

The rearrangement joins TRBV7-2 to TRBJ1-1; the D gene is possibly TRBD1 (5 bases). The CDR3 loop spans 14 amino acids. V was pared by 1 base and J by 5 bases, with 11 bases between. From germline, CDR1 is SGHTA and CDR2 FQGNSA. DNA for the CDR3: TGTGCCAGCAGCTTAGAATCCCGGGGGACTGAAGCTTTCTTT. This sequence encodes CASSLESRGTEAFF.

This chain links TRBV5-1 with TRBJ2-1; TRBD2 matches 8 bases. Germline V gene lookup returns CDR1 SGHRS and CDR2 YFSETQ. The CDR3 runs to 14 residues. V was clipped by 5 bases and J by 6 bases; unmatched bases: 7. The CDR3 spells CASRIGTSSNEQFF. The CDR3 DNA reads as TGCGCCAGCAGGATTGGGACTAGTAGCAATGAGCAGTTCTTC.

The chain uses TRBV20-1 and TRBJ2-7; D is unclear. This CDR3 region has 11 residues. In germline, CDR1 is DFQATT, CDR2 SNEGSKA (reference sequence). Trimming pared 3 bases from V and 3 bases from J, leaving 6 bases between. The CDR3 DNA follows: TGCAGTGCTAGGAGAGACTACGAGCAGTACTTC. Amino acid sequence: CSARRDYEQYF.

The chain is built from TRBV12-3 or TRBV12-4 and TRBJ1-2; 8 bases map to TRBD1. This CDR3 contains 13 residues. V shed 5 bases, J shed 4 bases, and the junction held 3 bases outside the gene matches. The CDR3 reads CASSGQGFYGYTF. The CDR3 coding sequence is TGTGCCAGCAGTGGACAGGGATTCTATGGCTACACCTTC.

This chain uses TRBV5-1 with TRBJ2-1; D is ambiguous. The length of the CDR3 is 13 residues. The V and J ends lost 0 bases and 9 bases respectively, with 10 bases between them. Germline V gene lookup returns CDR1 SGHRS and CDR2 YFSETQ. The CDR3 region has the DNA TGCGCCAGCAGCTTGGCTGTCACTGGTGAGCAGTTCTTC. Its protein product is CASSLAVTGEQFF.

The chain links TRBV19 to TRBJ2-1; TRBD2 aligns across 13 bases. Per the germline V gene, CDR1 is LNHDA and CDR2 is SQIVND (reference sequence). CDR3 length equals 14 residues. V lost 7 bases to trimming and J lost 6 bases; unmatched junction nucleotides: 3. DNA for the CDR3: TGTGCCAGTAAAAGACTAGCGGGAGGCAATGAGCAGTTCTTC. Translating it yields CASKRLAGGNEQFF.

This chain links TRBV25-1 with TRBJ2-1, with D maybe TRBD1 (5 bases). Between the trimmed V and J ends, which lost 1 base and 0 bases, there was a span of 7 bases. This CDR3 is built from 15 residues. Germline CDR1 and CDR2: MGHDK and SYGVNS. The chain's CDR3 is CASSELRGSYNEQFF. The CDR3 DNA reads as TGTGCCAGCAGTGAATTAAGGGGCTCCTACAATGAGCAGTTCTTC.

The chain uses TRBV5-4 and TRBJ1-4, with 7 bases lining up with TRBD1. With V trimmed by 2 bases and J by 9 bases, 4 bases remained unmatched. The CDR3 covers 13 residues. The V gene's germline CDR1 is SGHNT and CDR2 YYREEE (reference sequence). The CDR3, as DNA: TGTGCCAGCAGCTTACAGGGGACGAAAAAACTGTTTTTT. Protein product: CASSLQGTKKLFF. Variable domain in full (rest from reference TRBV5-4 and TRBJ1-4): ETGVTQSPTHLIKTRGQQVTLRCSSQSGHNTVSWYQQALGQGPQFIFQYYREEENGRGNFPPRFSGLQFPNYSSELNVNALELDDSALYLCASSLQGTKKLFFGSGTQLSVL.

The chain joins TRBV28 to TRBJ2-7; TRBD1 aligns across 11 bases. V dropped 6 bases and J dropped 2; count of bases not matched to a gene: 6. CDR3 length equals 15 residues. Germline assignment: CDR1 MDHEN and CDR2 SYDVKM. The CDR3 is CASSTGTGGPYEQYV. CDR3 nucleotides: TGTGCCAGCAGCACCGGGACAGGGGGTCCCTACGAGCAGTACGTC.

The chain carries TRBV7-2 and TRBJ1-4; D possibly corresponds to TRBD1 (5 bases). The CDR3 runs 14 residues. Germline-derived CDR1 and CDR2 are SGHTA and FQGNSA. V lost 5 bases and J 8 bases, leaving 15 bases between the germline ends. The CDR3 DNA reads TGTGCCAGCAGCCATCGACAGTACCAAGAAAAACTGTTTTTT. It codes for CASSHRQYQEKLFF.

The J gene is TRBJ2-7, the V gene TRBV5-4, with D maybe TRBD2 (6 bases). Looked up from germline, CDR1 is SGHNT and CDR2 is YYREEE (reference sequence). The CDR3 is 17 residues long. The V and J ends lost 2 bases and 6 bases respectively, with 24 bases between them. CDR3 DNA sequence: TGTGCCAGCAGCTTCGGGCGGAGGGTTGGTTCAGCTTTCGAGCAGTACGTC. Translated, it gives CASSFGRRVGSAFEQYV.

The rearrangement joins TRBV5-6 to TRBJ1-5, with D hard to call. The germline V and J ends were trimmed by 0 bases and 4 bases, with 8 bases remaining between them. Germline V gene sequence: CDR1 SGHDT, CDR2 YYEEEE. This CDR3 comprises 14 residues. CDR3 sequence: CASSLGQNNQPQHF. The DNA of the CDR3 is TGTGCCAGCAGCTTGGGGCAGAATAATCAGCCCCAGCATTTT.

This chain joins TRBV14 and TRBJ1-4; maybe TRBD1 (6 bases). V dropped 0 bases and J dropped 4 bases, with 9 bases sitting between them. Germline CDR1 reads SGHDN; CDR2 reads FVKESK. The CDR3 spans 15 residues. The DNA for the CDR3 is TGTGCCAGCAGCCAAGAAGACAGGTTTAATGAAAAACTGTTTTTT. Protein product: CASSQEDRFNEKLFF. The complete variable domain, with remaining parts taken from reference TRBV14 and TRBJ1-4, reads EAGVTQFPSHSVIEKGQTVTLRCDPISGHDNLYWYRRVMGKEIKFLLHFVKESKQDESGMPNNRFLAERTGGTYSTLKVQPAELEDSGVYFCASSQEDRFNEKLFFGSGTQLSVL.

The rearrangement joins TRBV24-1 to TRBJ2-3, with no clear D. Germline V CDR1 and CDR2: KGHDR, SFDVKD. There are 14 residues in the CDR3. Trimming removed 1 base from V and 2 bases from J, with 6 bases in between. The CDR3 sequence: CATSDLSFTDTQYF. For the CDR3, the DNA is TGTGCCACCAGTGATTTAAGCTTCACAGATACGCAGTATTTT.

This clone was counted a single time. This chain uses TRBV28 with TRBJ2-7, with TRBD2 matching over 10 bases. Germline CDR1 is MDHEN and CDR2 is SYDVKM. The CDR3 is 14 amino acids. Germline trimming cut 5 bases from V and 2 bases from J; bases unmatched to any gene: 3. The CDR3 reads CASSALAGAYEQYF. For the CDR3, the DNA is TGTGCCAGCAGTGCGCTAGCGGGGGCCTACGAGCAGTACTTC.

The chain has TRBV7-2 and TRBJ1-2; 9 bases agree with TRBD1. Trimming cost V 6 bases and J 4 bases; bases outside gene matches: 9. The CDR3 runs to 15 residues. Looked up from germline, CDR1 is SGHTA and CDR2 is FQGNSA. DNA of the CDR3: TGTGCCAGCAGTAAAAACAGGGGGCAACTCTATGGCTACACCTTC. Translating gives CASSKNRGQLYGYTF.

This chain uses TRBV19 with TRBJ1-2; TRBD1 aligns across 11 bases. The CDR3 runs to 18 residues. CDR1 is LNHDA and CDR2 is SQIVND in the germline V gene (reference sequence). The junction had 13 bases not matched to a gene; V was cut back by 0 bases and J by 7 bases. In DNA, the CDR3 is TGTGCCAGTAGTATAGATCTAGCGGACAGGGGGCAATCGGGTGGCTACACCTTC. Its translation is CASSIDLADRGQSGGYTF.

This clone appeared a single time. The chain recombines TRBV25-1 with TRBJ1-5, with TRBD1 matching over 7 bases. CDR3 length: 16 residues. With 4 bases clipped from V and 3 bases from J, the junction kept 9 bases outside the gene matches. Looked up from germline, CDR1 is MGHDK and CDR2 is SYGVNS. CDR3 coding DNA: TGTGCCAGCAGTGGCGCTACAGGGGTTACCAATCAGCCCCAGCATTTT. Translated: CASSGATGVTNQPQHF.